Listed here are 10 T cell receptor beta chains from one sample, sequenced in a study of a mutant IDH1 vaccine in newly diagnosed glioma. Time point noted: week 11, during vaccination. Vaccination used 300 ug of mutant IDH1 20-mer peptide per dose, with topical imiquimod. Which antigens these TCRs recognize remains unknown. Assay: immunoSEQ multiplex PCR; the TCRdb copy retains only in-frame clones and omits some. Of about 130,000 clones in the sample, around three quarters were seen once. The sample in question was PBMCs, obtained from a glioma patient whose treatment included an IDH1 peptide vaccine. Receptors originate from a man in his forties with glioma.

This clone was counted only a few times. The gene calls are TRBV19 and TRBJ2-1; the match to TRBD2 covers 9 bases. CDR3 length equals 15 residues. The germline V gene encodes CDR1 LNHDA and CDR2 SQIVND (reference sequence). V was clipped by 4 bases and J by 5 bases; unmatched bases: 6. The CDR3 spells CASSSGLAYNNEQFF. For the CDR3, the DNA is TGTGCCAGTAGTAGTGGACTAGCGTATAACAATGAGCAGTTCTTC.

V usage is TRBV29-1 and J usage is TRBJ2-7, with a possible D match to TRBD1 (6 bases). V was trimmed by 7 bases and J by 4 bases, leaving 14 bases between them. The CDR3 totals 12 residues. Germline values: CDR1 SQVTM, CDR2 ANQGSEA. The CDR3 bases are TGCAGCGCCGAACAGGGACCGTACGAGCAGTACTTC. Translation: CSAEQGPYEQYF.

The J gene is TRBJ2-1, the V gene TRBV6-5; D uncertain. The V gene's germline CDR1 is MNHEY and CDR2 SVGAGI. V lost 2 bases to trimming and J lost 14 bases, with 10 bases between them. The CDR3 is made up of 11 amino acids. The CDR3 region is CASSYNTKEFF. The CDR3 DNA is TGTGCCAGCAGTTACAACACCAAGGAGTTCTTC.

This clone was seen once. CDR3 residues: CAWSVSGSYEQYF. The DNA of the CDR3 is TGTGCCTGGAGTGTTTCAGGCTCCTACGAGCAGTACTTC. The genes are TRBV30 and TRBJ2-7; the D is unclear. The CDR3 runs to 13 residues. The germline V gene has CDR1 GTSNPN and CDR2 SVGIG (reference sequence). Trimming took 0 bases from V and 0 from J, leaving 6 bases between them.

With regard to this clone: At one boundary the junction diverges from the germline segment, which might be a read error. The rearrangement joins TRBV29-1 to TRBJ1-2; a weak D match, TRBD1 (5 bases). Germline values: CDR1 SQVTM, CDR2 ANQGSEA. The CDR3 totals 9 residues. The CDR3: CSVPGTPLF. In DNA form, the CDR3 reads TGCAGCGTACCGGGGACTCCCCTCTTC.

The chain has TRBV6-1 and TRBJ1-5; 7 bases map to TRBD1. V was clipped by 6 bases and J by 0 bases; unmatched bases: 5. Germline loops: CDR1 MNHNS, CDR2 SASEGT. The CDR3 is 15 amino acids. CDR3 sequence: CASRDRSYSNQPQHF. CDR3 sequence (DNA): TGTGCCAGCAGGGACAGGTCATATAGCAATCAGCCCCAGCATTTT.

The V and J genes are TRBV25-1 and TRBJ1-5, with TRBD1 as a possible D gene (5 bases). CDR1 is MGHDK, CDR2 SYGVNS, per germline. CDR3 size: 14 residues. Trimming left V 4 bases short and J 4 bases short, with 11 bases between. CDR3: CASSGVGGNQPQHF. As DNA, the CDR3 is TGTGCCAGCAGTGGGGTGGGGGGGAATCAGCCCCAGCATTTT.

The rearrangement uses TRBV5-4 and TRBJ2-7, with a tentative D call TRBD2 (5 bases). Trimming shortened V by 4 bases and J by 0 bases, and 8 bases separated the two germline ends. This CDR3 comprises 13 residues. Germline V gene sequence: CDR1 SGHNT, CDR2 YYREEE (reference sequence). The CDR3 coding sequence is TGTGCCAGCAGCGCCGGAGGCTCCTACGAGCAGTACTTC. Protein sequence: CASSAGGSYEQYF.

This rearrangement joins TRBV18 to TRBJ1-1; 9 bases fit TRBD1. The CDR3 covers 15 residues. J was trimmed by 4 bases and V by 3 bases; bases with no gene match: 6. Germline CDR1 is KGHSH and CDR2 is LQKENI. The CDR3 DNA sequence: TGTGCCAGCTCACCGCGGACAGGGGCGAGCACTGAAGCTTTCTTT. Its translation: CASSPRTGASTEAFF.

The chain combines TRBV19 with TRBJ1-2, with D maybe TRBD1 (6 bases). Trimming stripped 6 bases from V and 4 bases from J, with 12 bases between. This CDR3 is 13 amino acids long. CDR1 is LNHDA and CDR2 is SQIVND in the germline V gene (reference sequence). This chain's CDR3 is CASSPGEGYGYTF. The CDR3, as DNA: TGTGCCAGTAGCCCAGGGGAGGGCTATGGCTACACCTTC.